This TCR beta chain is drawn from a study of CXCR4 blockade with PD-1 therapy in pancreatic cancer (dated by TCRdb to the late 2010s). At the level of the whole study: The study analyzed resected pancreatic ductal adenocarcinoma using both multiplex immunohistochemistry and TCRbeta immunosequencing, alongside ex vivo slice culture that tested PD-1 and CXCR4 blockade. To look at intratumoral heterogeneity, the researchers TCR-sequenced two geographically distinct regions from each of roughly 6 tumors.

The archived tumor blocks came from patients who had not received neoadjuvant therapy before resection. In the preserved-tissue arm of the study, roughly 30 surgical resection samples from roughly 24 previously untreated pancreatic ductal adenocarcinoma patients were used. DNA for the resection arm was extracted from ten 5-micron curls of FFPE tumor lying next to the multiplex immunohistochemistry slide. The germline V gene (reference sequence) specifies LNHDA as CDR1 and SQIVND as CDR2. The CDR3 sequence holds 16 residues, the cysteine and phenylalanine included. The CDR3 DNA has 48 bases and is translated from base 1. V is pared back by 8 bases and J by 0 bases, with 14 bases lying between the germline termini. As regards this clone: Its antigen target is currently unknown. One base away there is no much larger clone; base qualities are not given.

Using the immunoSEQ Assay at Adaptive Biotechnologies, the researchers immunosequenced TCRbeta CDR3 regions from the extracted DNA. As for the original processing: To measure the absolute abundance of each unique TCRbeta CDR3, the sequences were collapsed and filtered. Clonality was calculated as 1 minus Pielou's evenness, using only productive in-frame rearrangements. Regional overlap tracked the top 100 nucleotide rearrangements across paired samples, with Morisita index comparing paired versus unrelated samples. The immunoSEQ Rearrangement Details tool was used to assess whether nucleotide rearrangements converged onto identical amino acid sequences. Not all clones reach the TCRdb copy of this immuneACCESS table, which keeps in-frame sequences only. Checked studies attribute under half of the gap to unresolved V genes and leave the rest unexplained. The D gene and trimming were derived from the DNA, and the V and J assignments and clone size from that table. The table for this sample lists 3,500 or so clones; 50% of them were counted only once. The ten largest clones represent 18% of the sample.

On the study overall, not on this receptor specifically: Because only TCRbeta chains were sequenced, true antigen-specificity overlap of convergent dominant clones was left unconfirmed pending paired alpha-beta single-cell sequencing. The frequency of each amino acid clone correlated strongly with the number of distinct nucleotide rearrangements encoding that clone, suggesting convergent selection driven by common tumor antigens. Tumors showed clonal expansion, with mean productive clonality about 0.14 versus 0.05 in healthy blood, but clonality did not correlate with survival.

The rearranged chain carries TRBV19 and TRBJ2-6; the D gene cannot be named for sure. The TCR sequence derives from a human donor with pancreatic ductal adenocarcinoma. Input material: tumor tissue. CDR3 sequence: CASEFGRFSGANVLTF. The nucleotides read TGTGCCAGTGAATTCGGACGGTTCTCTGGGGCCAACGTCCTGACTTTC.